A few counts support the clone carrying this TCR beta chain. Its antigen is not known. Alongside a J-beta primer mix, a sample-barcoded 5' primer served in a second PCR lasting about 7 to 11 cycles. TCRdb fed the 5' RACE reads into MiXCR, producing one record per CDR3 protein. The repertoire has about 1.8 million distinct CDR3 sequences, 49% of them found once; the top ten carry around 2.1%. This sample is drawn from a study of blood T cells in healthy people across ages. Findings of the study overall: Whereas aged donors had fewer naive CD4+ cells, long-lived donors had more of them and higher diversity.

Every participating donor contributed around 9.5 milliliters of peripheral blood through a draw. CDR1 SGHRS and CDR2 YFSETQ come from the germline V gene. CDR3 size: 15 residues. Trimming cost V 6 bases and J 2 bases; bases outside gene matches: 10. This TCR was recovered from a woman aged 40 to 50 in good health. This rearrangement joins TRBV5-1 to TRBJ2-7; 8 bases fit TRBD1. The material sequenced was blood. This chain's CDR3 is CASTLDGTGPYEQYF. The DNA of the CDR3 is TGCGCCAGCACCCTTGACGGGACAGGACCCTACGAGCAGTACTTC.